The 16 T cell receptor beta chains below all came from one sample that was sequenced in a study of blood T cell repertoires in COVID-19. Measured with immunoSEQ multiplex PCR; TCRdb has only the in-frame clones, and not every one. Of a few hundred thousand clones listed, around 90% are singletons. Sequences were obtained from PBMCs or T cells enriched from blood (not recorded which). These receptors came from a woman between 50 and 59 years old who had recovered from COVID-19.

The CDR3 reads CAISDTTPNTGELFF. CDR3 sequence (DNA): TGTGCCATCAGTGACACGACACCGAACACCGGGGAGCTGTTTTTT. This chain connects TRBV10-3 to TRBJ2-2; unclear D gene. V shed 3 bases and J shed 0 bases, with 8 bases lying between them. There are 15 residues in the CDR3. Germline V gene sequence: CDR1 ENHRY, CDR2 SYGVKD.

As DNA, the CDR3 is TGTGCCTGGAGTTCGGGGGGCTCCCTGGGTTACAATGAGCAGTTCTTC. Residues: CAWSSGGSLGYNEQFF. V usage is TRBV30 and J usage is TRBJ2-1; a possible D gene is TRBD2 (7 bases). There are 16 residues in the CDR3. Trimming removed 2 bases from V and 4 bases from J, with 18 bases in between. Germline V lookup: CDR1 GTSNPN, CDR2 SVGIG (reference sequence).

Of note for this clone: The DNA is left out, because the CDR3 cannot be placed on it with certainty; the CDR3 is given as TCRdb lists it. The rearrangement joins TRBV12-2 to TRBJ2-1; TRBD2 is taken as the D call from the table, unchecked against the DNA. TRBV12-2 is assigned pseudogene status. The CDR3 adds up to 15 amino acids, both ends counted. The CDR3 reads CASRLVASGTNEQFF.

The sample holds a few counts of this clone. The chain has TRBV4-3 and TRBJ1-5; 8 bases match TRBD1. The CDR3 totals 15 residues. J was trimmed by 7 bases and V by 0 bases; bases with no gene match: 5. The germline gives CDR1 LGHNA, CDR2 YSLEER. The CDR3 reads CASSQDSSGGQPQHF. As DNA, the CDR3 is TGCGCCAGCAGCCAAGATTCGTCAGGGGGCCAGCCCCAGCATTTT.

The gene calls are TRBV19 and TRBJ1-1; D remains ambiguous. Per germline, CDR1 LNHDA and CDR2 SQIVND (reference sequence). Trimming left V 8 bases short and J 1 base short, with 11 bases between. This CDR3 is built from 13 residues. The CDR3 DNA follows: TGTGCCAGTCAAGAGAGGCAGAACACTGAAGCTTTCTTT. It translates to CASQERQNTEAFF.

This rearrangement joins TRBV19 to TRBJ2-2, with TRBD1 matching over 8 bases. Trimming removed 2 bases from V and 1 base from J; junction bases left unmatched: 3. The CDR3 length is 16 residues. CDR1 is LNHDA and CDR2 is SQIVND in the germline V gene (reference sequence). For the CDR3, the DNA is TGTGCCAGTAGTATAAAGGGACAGGTGAACACCGGGGAGCTGTTTTTT. Its protein product is CASSIKGQVNTGELFF.

This clone was seen more than once but under ten times. The chain has TRBV2 and TRBJ2-5, with 7 nucleotides matching TRBD1. CDR3 length equals 12 residues. Germline V lookup: CDR1 SNHLY, CDR2 FYNNEI. The J segment lost 3 bases and the V segment lost 11 bases, leaving 6 bases of the junction unmatched. Here the CDR3 DNA reads TGTGCCCTCGCTCAGGGGGAAGAGACCCAGTACTTC. It translates to CALAQGEETQYF.

V is TRBV5-4 and J is TRBJ2-7, with 7 bases lining up with TRBD1. V lost 4 bases to trimming and J lost 2 bases; unmatched junction nucleotides: 6. The CDR3 sequence is 14 residues long. Germline-derived CDR1 and CDR2 are SGHNT and YYREEE (reference sequence). Written as DNA, the CDR3 is TGTGCCAGCAGCAAGGGACAGACTACCTACGAGCAGTACTTC. Amino acids: CASSKGQTTYEQYF.

The chain joins TRBV7-6 to TRBJ2-2; 11 bases map to TRBD2. This CDR3 has 16 residues. CDR1 is SGHVS and CDR2 is FNYEAQ in the germline V gene. V shed 1 base, J shed 4 bases, and the junction held 2 bases outside the gene matches. The CDR3 loop reads CASSLDSGRATGELFF. As DNA, the CDR3 is TGTGCCAGCAGCTTAGATAGCGGGAGGGCCACCGGGGAGCTGTTTTTT.

This chain links TRBV2 with TRBJ2-3, with D maybe TRBD2 (5 bases). Germline CDR1 SNHLY, CDR2 FYNNEI. The CDR3 extends over 15 amino acids. Trimming left V 6 bases short and J 3 bases short, with 16 bases between. DNA of the CDR3: TGTGCCAGCAGGCCTACTAGAACTGTAACAGATACGCAGTATTTT. Protein product: CASRPTRTVTDTQYF.

This CDR3 reads CASTERLAGVHEQYF. The DNA of the CDR3 is TGTGCCAGTACCGAAAGACTAGCGGGAGTCCACGAGCAGTACTTC. The chain combines TRBV19 with TRBJ2-7, with 12 bases fitting TRBD2. The germline V gene has CDR1 LNHDA and CDR2 SQIVND (reference sequence). This CDR3 has 15 amino acids. J gave up 5 bases and V 7 bases, and 9 bases lay outside the gene matches.

This sequence joins TRBV30 and TRBJ1-6, with a possible D match to TRBD1 (6 bases). Germline V gene sequence: CDR1 GTSNPN, CDR2 SVGIG (reference sequence). This CDR3 region has 18 residues. Trimming took 4 bases from V and 3 from J, leaving 22 bases between them. The CDR3 spells CAWIETPLTTGYNSPLHF. The CDR3 DNA is TGTGCCTGGATTGAGACCCCGTTAACGACAGGCTATAATTCACCCCTCCACTTT.

This clone was counted a few times. The rearrangement joins TRBV19 to TRBJ1-1; 7 bases map to TRBD1. Germline V lookup: CDR1 LNHDA, CDR2 SQIVND (reference sequence). This CDR3 is built from 14 residues. V dropped 5 bases and J dropped 1; count of bases not matched to a gene: 4. CDR3 residues: CASSDRQGNTEAFF. The CDR3 coding sequence is TGTGCCAGTAGTGACAGACAGGGGAACACTGAAGCTTTCTTT.

This chain links TRBV5-1 with TRBJ2-2; D is uncertain. The CDR3 loop spans 13 amino acids. Per germline, CDR1 SGHRS and CDR2 YFSETQ. V was shortened by 6 bases and J by 4 bases, with 10 bases between the two germline ends. CDR3 in amino acids: CASIKTGTGELFF. DNA of the CDR3: TGCGCCAGCATCAAAACGGGCACCGGGGAGCTGTTTTTT.

The chain combines TRBV5-1 with TRBJ1-1, with D perhaps TRBD1 (6 bases). There are 13 residues in the CDR3. Per the germline V gene, CDR1 is SGHRS and CDR2 is YFSETQ. V lost 3 bases to trimming and J lost 9 bases, with 15 bases between them. The CDR3 nucleotides are TGCGCCAGCAGCTCCGGGGGGGCCGCGAAAGCTTTCTTT. Translated: CASSSGGAAKAFF.

This chain joins TRBV14 and TRBJ1-2, with 8 bases identical to TRBD1. From germline, CDR1 is SGHDN and CDR2 FVKESK. V trimming: 2 bases; J trimming: 3 bases; junction bases outside the gene matches: 8. CDR3 length: 16 residues. The CDR3 is CASSQPDRDYYYGYTF. CDR3 DNA: TGTGCCAGCAGCCAACCGGACAGGGACTATTACTATGGCTACACCTTC.